The following is a T cell receptor (beta chain) sequence with its context. The data originate from a study of control samples from healthy donors and cancer patients. Germline V lookup: CDR1 MNHNS, CDR2 SASEGT. The CDR3 is 14 residues long. Trimming pared 1 base from V and 7 bases from J, leaving 8 bases between. Profiled with immunoSEQ multiplex PCR; TCRdb holds only in-frame clones, not every one. The repertoire holds 90,000 to 110,000 clones, with about 89% as singletons. Sequenced: blood. This TCR was sampled from a woman aged 50 to 60 in good health. The chain joins TRBV6-1 to TRBJ1-6; D gene unclear. CDR3 residues: CASSEGRRNSPLHF. CDR3 nucleotide sequence: TGTGCCAGCAGTGAAGGACGGAGAAATTCACCCCTCCACTTT.